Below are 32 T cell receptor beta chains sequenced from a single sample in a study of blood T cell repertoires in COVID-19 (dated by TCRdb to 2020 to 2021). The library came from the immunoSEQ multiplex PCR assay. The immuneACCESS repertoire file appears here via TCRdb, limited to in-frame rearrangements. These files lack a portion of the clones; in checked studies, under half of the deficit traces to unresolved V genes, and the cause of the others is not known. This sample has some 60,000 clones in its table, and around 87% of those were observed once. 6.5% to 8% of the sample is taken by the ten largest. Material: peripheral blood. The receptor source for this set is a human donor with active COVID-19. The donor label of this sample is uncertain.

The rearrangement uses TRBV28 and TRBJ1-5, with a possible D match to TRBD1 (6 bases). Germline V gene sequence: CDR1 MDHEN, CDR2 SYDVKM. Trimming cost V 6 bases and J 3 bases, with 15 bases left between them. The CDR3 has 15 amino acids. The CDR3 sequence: CASRGPGGHNQPQHF. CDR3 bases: TGTGCCAGCAGGGGACCGGGGGGGCACAATCAGCCCCAGCATTTT.

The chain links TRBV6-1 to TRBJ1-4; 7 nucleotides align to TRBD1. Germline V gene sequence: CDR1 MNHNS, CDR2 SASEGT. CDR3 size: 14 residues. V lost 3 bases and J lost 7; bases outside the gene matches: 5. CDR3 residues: CASSEGYRGEKLFF. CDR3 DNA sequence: TGTGCCAGCAGTGAGGGATACAGGGGTGAAAAACTGTTTTTT.

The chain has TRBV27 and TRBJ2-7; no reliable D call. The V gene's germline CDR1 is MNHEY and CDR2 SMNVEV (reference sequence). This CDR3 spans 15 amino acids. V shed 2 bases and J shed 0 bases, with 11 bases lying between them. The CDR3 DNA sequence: TGTGCCAGCAGTTTAGAGGCGGCGACCTCCTACGAGCAGTACTTC. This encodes CASSLEAATSYEQYF.

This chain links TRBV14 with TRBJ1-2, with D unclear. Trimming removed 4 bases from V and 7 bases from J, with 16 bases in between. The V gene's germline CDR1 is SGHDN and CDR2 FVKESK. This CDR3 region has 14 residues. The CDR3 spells CASSPRRLTFGYTF. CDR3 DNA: TGTGCCAGCAGCCCCCGGAGGCTTACCTTTGGCTACACCTTC. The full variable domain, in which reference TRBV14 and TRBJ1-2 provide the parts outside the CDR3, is EAGVTQFPSHSVIEKGQTVTLRCDPISGHDNLYWYRRVMGKEIKFLLHFVKESKQDESGMPNNRFLAERTGGTYSTLKVQPAELEDSGVYFCASSPRRLTFGYTFGSGTRLTVV.

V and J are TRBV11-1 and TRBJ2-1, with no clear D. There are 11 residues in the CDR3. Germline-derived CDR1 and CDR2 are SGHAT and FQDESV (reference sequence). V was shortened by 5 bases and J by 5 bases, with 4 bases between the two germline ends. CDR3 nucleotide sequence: TGTGCCAGCAGCCAAAACAATGAGCAGTTCTTC. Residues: CASSQNNEQFF.

The DNA for the CDR3 is TGTGCCAGCACCACCACAGGGACAGCTAATGAAAAACTGTTTTTT. Translated, it gives CASTTTGTANEKLFF. The V and J genes are TRBV11-2 and TRBJ1-4; 7 bases align to TRBD1. CDR1 is SGHAT, CDR2 FQNNGV, per germline. This CDR3 has 15 residues. The V and J ends lost 7 bases and 3 bases, in that order; junction bases with no gene match: 8.

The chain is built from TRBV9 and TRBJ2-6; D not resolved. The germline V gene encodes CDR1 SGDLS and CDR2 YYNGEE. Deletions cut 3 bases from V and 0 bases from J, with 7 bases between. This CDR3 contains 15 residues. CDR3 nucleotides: TGTGCCAGCAGCGCCGCCGGCTCTGGGGCCAACGTCCTGACTTTC. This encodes CASSAAGSGANVLTF. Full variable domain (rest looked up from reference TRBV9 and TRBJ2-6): DSGVTQTPKHLITATGQRVTLRCSPRSGDLSVYWYQQSLDQGLQFLIQYYNGEERAKGNILERFSAQQFPDLHSELNLSSLELGDSALYFCASSAAGSGANVLTFGAGSRLTVL.

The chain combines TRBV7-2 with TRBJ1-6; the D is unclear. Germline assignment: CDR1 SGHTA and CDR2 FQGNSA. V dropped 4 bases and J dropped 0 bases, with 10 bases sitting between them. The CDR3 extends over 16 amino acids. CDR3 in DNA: TGTGCCAGCAGCTCAACTAGGAGCTCCTATAATTCACCCCTCCACTTT. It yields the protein CASSSTRSSYNSPLHF.

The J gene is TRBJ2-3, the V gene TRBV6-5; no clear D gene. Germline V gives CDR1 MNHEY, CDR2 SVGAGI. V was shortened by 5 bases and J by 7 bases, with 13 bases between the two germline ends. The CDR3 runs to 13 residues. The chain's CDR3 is CASSPSEANTQYF. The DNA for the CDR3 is TGTGCCAGCAGTCCCTCTGAAGCGAATACGCAGTATTTT.

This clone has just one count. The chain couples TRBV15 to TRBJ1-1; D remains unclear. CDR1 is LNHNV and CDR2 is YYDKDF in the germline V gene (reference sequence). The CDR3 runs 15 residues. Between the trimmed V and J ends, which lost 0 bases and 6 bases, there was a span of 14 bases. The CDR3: CATSRDRGSSSEAFF. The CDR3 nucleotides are TGTGCCACCAGCAGAGATAGAGGGTCGAGCTCTGAAGCTTTCTTT.

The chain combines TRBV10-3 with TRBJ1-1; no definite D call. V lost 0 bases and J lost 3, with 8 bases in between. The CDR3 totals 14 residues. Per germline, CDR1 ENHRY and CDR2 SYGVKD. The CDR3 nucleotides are TGTGCCATCAGTGAGTCCAGAATGGACACTGAAGCTTTCTTT. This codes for CAISESRMDTEAFF.

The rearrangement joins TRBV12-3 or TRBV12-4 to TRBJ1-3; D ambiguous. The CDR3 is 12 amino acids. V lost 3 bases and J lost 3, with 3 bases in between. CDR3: CASSFLGNTIYF. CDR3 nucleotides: TGTGCCAGCAGTTTTCTTGGAAACACCATATATTTT.

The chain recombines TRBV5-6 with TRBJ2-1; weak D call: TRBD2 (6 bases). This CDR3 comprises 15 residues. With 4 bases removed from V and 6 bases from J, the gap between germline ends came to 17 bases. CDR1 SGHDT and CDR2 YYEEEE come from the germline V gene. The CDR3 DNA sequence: TGTGCCAGCAGCACCGGACCAACCGGGGGCAATGAGCAGTTCTTC. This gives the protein CASSTGPTGGNEQFF.

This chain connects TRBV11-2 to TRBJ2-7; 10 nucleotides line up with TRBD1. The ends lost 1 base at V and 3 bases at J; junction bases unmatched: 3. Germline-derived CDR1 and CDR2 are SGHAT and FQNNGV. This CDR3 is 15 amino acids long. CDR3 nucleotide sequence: TGTGCCAGCAGCTTAGCCGGGACAGGGGTCTACGAGCAGTACTTC. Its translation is CASSLAGTGVYEQYF.

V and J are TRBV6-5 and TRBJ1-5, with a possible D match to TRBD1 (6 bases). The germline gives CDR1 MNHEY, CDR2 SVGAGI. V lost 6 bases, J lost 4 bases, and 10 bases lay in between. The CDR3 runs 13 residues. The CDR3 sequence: CASRPQGNQPQHF. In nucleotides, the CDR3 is TGTGCCAGCAGGCCACAGGGTAATCAGCCCCAGCATTTT.

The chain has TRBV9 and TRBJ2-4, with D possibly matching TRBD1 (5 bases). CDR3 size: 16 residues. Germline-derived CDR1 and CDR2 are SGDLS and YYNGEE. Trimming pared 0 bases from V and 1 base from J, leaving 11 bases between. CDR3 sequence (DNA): TGTGCCAGCAGCGTAGACCATAGGGGCGCCAAAAACATTCAGTACTTC. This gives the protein CASSVDHRGAKNIQYF.

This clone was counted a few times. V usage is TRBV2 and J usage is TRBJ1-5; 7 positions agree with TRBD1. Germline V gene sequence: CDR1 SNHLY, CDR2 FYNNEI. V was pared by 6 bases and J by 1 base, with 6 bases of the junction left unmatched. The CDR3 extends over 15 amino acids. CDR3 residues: CASSQGVGSNQPQHF. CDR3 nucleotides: TGTGCCAGCAGCCAGGGGGTCGGGAGCAATCAGCCCCAGCATTTT. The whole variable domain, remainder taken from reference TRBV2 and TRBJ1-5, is EPEVTQTPSHQVTQMGQEVILRCVPISNHLYFYWYRQILGQKVEFLVSFYNNEISEKSEIFDDQFSVERPDGSNFTLKIRSTKLEDSAMYFCASSQGVGSNQPQHFGDGTRLSIL.

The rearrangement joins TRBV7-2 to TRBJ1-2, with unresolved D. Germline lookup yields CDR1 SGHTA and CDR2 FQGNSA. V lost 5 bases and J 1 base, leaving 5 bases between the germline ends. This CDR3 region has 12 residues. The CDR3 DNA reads TGTGCCAGCAGCCAATTTAACTATGGCTACACCTTC. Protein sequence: CASSQFNYGYTF.

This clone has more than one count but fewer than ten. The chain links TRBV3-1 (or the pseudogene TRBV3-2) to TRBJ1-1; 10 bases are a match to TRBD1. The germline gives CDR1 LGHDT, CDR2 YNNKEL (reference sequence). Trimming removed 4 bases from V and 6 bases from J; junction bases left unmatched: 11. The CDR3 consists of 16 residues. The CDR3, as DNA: TGTGCCAGCAGCCCTCGGGACAGGGGTTTGAGGGCTGAAGCTTTCTTT. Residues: CASSPRDRGLRAEAFF.

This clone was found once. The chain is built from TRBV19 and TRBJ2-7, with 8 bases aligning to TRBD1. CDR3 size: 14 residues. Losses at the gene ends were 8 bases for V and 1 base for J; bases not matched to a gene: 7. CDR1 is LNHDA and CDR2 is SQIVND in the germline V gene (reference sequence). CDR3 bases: TGTGCCAGTTCGGTCGGACAGGGATCCTACGAGCAGTACTTC. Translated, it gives CASSVGQGSYEQYF.

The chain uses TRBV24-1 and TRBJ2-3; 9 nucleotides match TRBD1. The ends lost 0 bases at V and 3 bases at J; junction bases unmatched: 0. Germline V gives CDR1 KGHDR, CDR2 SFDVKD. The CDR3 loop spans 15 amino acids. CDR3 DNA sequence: TGTGCCACCAGTGATTTGGGACAGGGGACAGATACGCAGTATTTT. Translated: CATSDLGQGTDTQYF.

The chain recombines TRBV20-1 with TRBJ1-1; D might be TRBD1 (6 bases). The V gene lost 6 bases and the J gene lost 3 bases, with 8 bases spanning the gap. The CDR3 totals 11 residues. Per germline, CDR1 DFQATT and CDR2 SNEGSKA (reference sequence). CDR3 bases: TGCAGTGCGCGACAGGACACTGAAGCTTTCTTT. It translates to CSARQDTEAFF.

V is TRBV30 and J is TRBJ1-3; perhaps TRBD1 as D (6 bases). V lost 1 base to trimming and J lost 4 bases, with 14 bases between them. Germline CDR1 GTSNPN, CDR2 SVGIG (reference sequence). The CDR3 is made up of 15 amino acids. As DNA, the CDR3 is TGTGCCTGGAGTGGGTCGCAGGGGAGAGGAAACACCATATATTTT. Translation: CAWSGSQGRGNTIYF.

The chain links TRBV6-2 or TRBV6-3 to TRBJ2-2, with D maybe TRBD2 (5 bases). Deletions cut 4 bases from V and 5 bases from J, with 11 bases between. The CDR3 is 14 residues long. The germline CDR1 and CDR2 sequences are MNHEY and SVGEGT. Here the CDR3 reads CASSLSGGTGELFF. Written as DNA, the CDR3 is TGTGCCAGCAGTTTATCAGGCGGGACCGGGGAGCTGTTTTTT.

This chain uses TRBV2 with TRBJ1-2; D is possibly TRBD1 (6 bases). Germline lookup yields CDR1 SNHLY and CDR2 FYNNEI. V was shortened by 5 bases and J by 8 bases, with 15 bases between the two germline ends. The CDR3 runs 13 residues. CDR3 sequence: CASSLIDTGGYTF. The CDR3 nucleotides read TGTGCCAGCAGTCTGATCGACACAGGGGGCTACACCTTC.

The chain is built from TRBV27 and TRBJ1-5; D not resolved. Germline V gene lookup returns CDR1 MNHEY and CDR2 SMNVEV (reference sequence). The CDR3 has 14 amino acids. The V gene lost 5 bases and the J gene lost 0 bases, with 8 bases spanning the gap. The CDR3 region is CASSPRTSNQPQHF. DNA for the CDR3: TGTGCCAGCAGTCCGAGAACTAGCAATCAGCCCCAGCATTTT.

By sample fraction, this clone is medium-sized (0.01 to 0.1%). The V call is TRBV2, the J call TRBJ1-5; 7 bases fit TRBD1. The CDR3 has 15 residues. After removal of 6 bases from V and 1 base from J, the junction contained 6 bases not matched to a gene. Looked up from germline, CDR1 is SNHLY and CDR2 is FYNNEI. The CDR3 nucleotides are TGTGCCAGCAGGCTACAGGGGAGCAGCAATCAGCCCCAGCATTTT. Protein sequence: CASRLQGSSNQPQHF.

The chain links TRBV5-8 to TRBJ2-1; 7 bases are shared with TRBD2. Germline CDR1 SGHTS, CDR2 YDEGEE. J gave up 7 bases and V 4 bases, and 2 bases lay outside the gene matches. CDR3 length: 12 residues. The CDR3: CASSLSGNEQFF. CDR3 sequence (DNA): TGTGCCAGCAGCCTTAGCGGGAATGAGCAGTTCTTC.

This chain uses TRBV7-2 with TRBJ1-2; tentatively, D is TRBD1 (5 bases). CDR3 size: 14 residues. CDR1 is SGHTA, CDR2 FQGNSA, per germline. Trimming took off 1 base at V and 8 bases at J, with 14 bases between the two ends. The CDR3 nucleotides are TGTGCCAGCAGCTTAGAGGGCAGGGCTGGGGGCTACACCTTC. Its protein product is CASSLEGRAGGYTF.

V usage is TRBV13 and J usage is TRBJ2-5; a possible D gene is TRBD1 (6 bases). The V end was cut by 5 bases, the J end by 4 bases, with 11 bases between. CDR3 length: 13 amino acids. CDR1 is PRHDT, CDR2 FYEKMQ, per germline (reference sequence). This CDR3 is CASSHRDGETQYF. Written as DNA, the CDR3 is TGTGCCAGCAGCCACAGGGACGGAGAGACCCAGTACTTC.

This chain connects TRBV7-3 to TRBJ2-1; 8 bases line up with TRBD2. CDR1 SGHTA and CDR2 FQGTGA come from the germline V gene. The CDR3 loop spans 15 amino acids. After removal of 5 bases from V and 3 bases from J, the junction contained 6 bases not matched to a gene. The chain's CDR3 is CASSIYSGSYNEQFF. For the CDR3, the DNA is TGTGCCAGCAGCATCTACAGCGGGAGCTACAATGAGCAGTTCTTC.

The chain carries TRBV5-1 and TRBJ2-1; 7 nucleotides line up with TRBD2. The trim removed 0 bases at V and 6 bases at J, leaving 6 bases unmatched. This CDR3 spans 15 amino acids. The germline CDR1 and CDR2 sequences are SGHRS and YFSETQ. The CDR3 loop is CASSLVTGRSNEQFF. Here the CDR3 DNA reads TGCGCCAGCAGCTTGGTAACCGGGAGGTCCAATGAGCAGTTCTTC.